These T cell receptor beta chains were read from a single sample in a study of siplizumab effects on memory and regulatory T cells. Assay used: immunoSEQ multiplex PCR; TCRdb lists only in-frame clones, some missing. The profile shows 90,000 to 110,000 clones, 92% of them singletons. The sample consisted of Tregs sorted from blood. The receptors were sampled from a human donor in good health. CDR3s include the opening cysteine and the closing phenylalanine or tryptophan. D genes are given only for firm matches. Clone size, where shown, is once, few, many, or a class for clones that have expanded.

J gene | clone size | V gene | D gene | CDR3 protein | CDR3 DNA
TRBJ2-7 | NA | TRBV29-1 | NA | CSAVSGVINDEQYF | TGCAGCGCGGTGTCGGGGGTGATAAACGACGAGCAGTACTTC
TRBJ1-5 | NA | TRBV5-1 | TRBD1 | CASSLGQGIGAQHF | TGCGCCAGCAGCCTTGGACAGGGGATTGGGGCCCAGCATTTT
TRBJ2-7 | once | TRBV29-1 | NA | CSVEEGAGGEQYF | TGCAGCGTTGAAGAGGGGGCTGGGGGCGAGCAGTACTTC
TRBJ1-1 | NA | TRBV6-5 | NA | CASRLQGLNTEAFF | TGTGCCAGCAGGTTGCAGGGTTTGAACACTGAAGCTTTCTTT
TRBJ2-3 | once | TRBV28 | NA | CASGWADTQYF | TGTGCCAGCGGGTGGGCAGATACGCAGTATTTT
TRBJ2-1 | NA | TRBV5-1 | TRBD1 | CASSQGQGAYNEQFF | TGCGCCAGCAGCCAGGGGCAGGGGGCTTACAATGAGCAGTTCTTC
TRBJ2-2 | NA | TRBV7-8 | NA | CASSYAGELFF | TGTGCCAGCAGCTATGCCGGGGAGCTGTTTTTT
TRBJ1-2 | once | TRBV10-3 | NA | CAISEWKLQAANYGYTF | TGTGCCATCAGTGAGTGGAAATTACAGGCAGCTAACTATGGCTACACCTTC
TRBJ2-2 | NA | TRBV27 | NA | CASSLIRPRNTGELFF | TGTGCCAGCAGTTTAATACGCCCAAGGAACACCGGGGAGCTGTTTTTT
TRBJ1-2 | NA | TRBV5-6 | TRBD1 | CASRGEPGQGSDRGYTF | TGTGCCAGCAGGGGAGAACCGGGACAGGGCTCCGATCGTGGCTACACCTTC
TRBJ1-2 | NA | TRBV6-6 | NA | CASTSGNGYTF | TGTGCCTCCACATCCGGTAATGGCTACACCTTC
TRBJ2-5 | NA | TRBV11-2 | NA | CASSRRLVGWETQYF | TGTGCCAGCAGCCGCCGTCTAGTGGGATGGGAGACCCAGTACTTC
TRBJ2-2 | NA | TRBV6-5 | NA | CASSVLGSSGELFF | TGTGCCAGCAGTGTGTTAGGTTCATCCGGGGAGCTGTTTTTT
TRBJ2-7 | NA | TRBV14 | NA | CASNRGPGGSYEQYF | TGTGCCAGCAACAGGGGGCCGGGAGGGTCCTACGAGCAGTACTTC
TRBJ2-5 | NA | TRBV19 | NA | CASSPTSRGTQYF | TGTGCCAGTAGCCCTACTAGTAGGGGGACCCAGTACTTC
TRBJ2-7 | NA | TRBV5-1 | NA | CASSLGLKSYEQYF | TGCGCCAGCAGCTTGGGACTCAAATCCTACGAGCAGTACTTC
TRBJ2-3 | NA | TRBV6-4 | NA | CASSEIGRADRGDTQYF | TGTGCCAGCAGTGAGATAGGGCGGGCCGATCGGGGAGATACGCAGTATTTT
TRBJ1-5 | NA | TRBV19 | NA | CATKEGTLFGQPQHF | TGTGCCACTAAAGAGGGGACCTTGTTCGGTCAGCCCCAGCATTTT
TRBJ1-2 | once | TRBV5-1 | NA | CASSLAARTVNYGYTF | TGCGCCAGCAGCTTGGCCGCGAGGACGGTTAACTATGGCTACACCTTC
TRBJ2-1 | NA | TRBV7-9 | TRBD2 | CASSSGLALADEQFF | TGTGCCAGCAGCTCTGGACTAGCACTTGCCGATGAGCAGTTCTTC
TRBJ2-5 | NA | TRBV7-9 | TRBD1 | CASSLGTGGRETQYF | TGTGCCAGCAGCTTGGGGACAGGGGGCAGGGAGACCCAGTACTTC
TRBJ2-3 | once | TRBV6-5 | NA | CASRASGLPTDTQYF | TGTGCCAGCAGGGCGAGCGGGCTGCCCACAGATACGCAGTATTTT
TRBJ2-7 | NA | TRBV7-9 | NA | CASSPRGYEQYF | TGTGCCAGCAGCCCCCGTGGGTACGAGCAGTACTTC
TRBJ1-3 | NA | TRBV29-1 | NA | CSVAENTIYF | TGCAGCGTTGCAGAAAACACCATATATTTT
TRBJ1-4 | NA | TRBV30 | NA | CAWSRTVATNEKLFF | TGTGCCTGGAGTCGGACAGTCGCAACTAATGAAAAACTGTTTTTT
TRBJ2-1 | NA | TRBV7-6 | NA | CASSLIGNNEQFF | TGTGCCAGCAGCTTAATCGGTAACAATGAGCAGTTCTTC
TRBJ2-7 | NA | TRBV5-1 | NA | CASSLVAGQYEQYF | TGCGCCAGCAGCTTGGTGGCGGGGCAATACGAGCAGTACTTC
TRBJ1-5 | NA | TRBV6-5 | NA | CASKQINSNQPQHF | TGTGCCAGCAAACAGATTAATAGCAATCAGCCCCAGCATTTT
TRBJ1-1 | NA | TRBV18 | NA | CASSGVRNTEAFF | TGTGCCAGCTCCGGAGTTCGGAACACTGAAGCTTTCTTT
TRBJ1-5 | NA | TRBV11-2 | TRBD1 | CASSFRQGANQPQHF | TGTGCCAGCAGCTTCAGACAGGGGGCAAATCAGCCCCAGCATTTT
TRBJ2-7 | NA | TRBV5-5 | TRBD2 | CASSFHSGRAIYEQYF | TGTGCCAGCAGCTTCCATAGCGGGAGGGCCATCTACGAGCAGTACTTC
TRBJ1-5 | NA | TRBV30 | NA | CAWSVPSYSNQPQHF | TGTGCCTGGAGTGTACCCAGTTATAGCAATCAGCCCCAGCATTTT
TRBJ1-2 | NA | TRBV19 | NA | CASTLARANYGYTF | TGTGCCAGTACCTTGGCCCGAGCTAACTATGGCTACACCTTC
TRBJ1-2 | NA | TRBV19 | TRBD1 | CASTSVSYDRGLGGYTF | TGTGCCAGTACCAGCGTTTCATACGACAGGGGGCTTGGTGGCTACACCTTC
TRBJ2-7 | NA | TRBV27 | TRBD1 | CASSQTTGTTYEQYF | TGTGCCAGCAGTCAAACGACAGGGACAACCTACGAGCAGTACTTC
TRBJ1-2 | NA | TRBV5-4 | NA | CASSLPGTYANYGYTF | TGTGCCAGCAGCTTGCCTGGGACATATGCTAACTATGGCTACACCTTC
TRBJ1-2 | NA | TRBV18 | NA | CASTSTAGDYGYTF | TGTGCCAGCACATCCACCGCAGGGGACTATGGCTACACCTTC
TRBJ2-1 | NA | TRBV4-1 | NA | CASSQVRDYNEQFF | TGCGCCAGCAGCCAAGTCCGGGATTACAATGAGCAGTTCTTC
TRBJ2-5 | NA | TRBV7-9 | NA | CASSLLIIQETQYF | TGTGCCAGCAGCTTACTTATCATCCAAGAGACCCAGTACTTC